The 25 T cell receptor beta chains below come from one sample, sequenced in a study of early T cells in non-severe SARS-CoV-2 infection. TCRdb recomputed calls from the 5' RACE reads with MiXCR, one row per CDR3 protein. Seen here are roughly 86,000 distinct CDR3 sequences, around 6% observed once, and the top ten hold about 7.5%. The material sequenced was whole blood. The receptors were sampled from an adult who was a healthcare worker with PCR-confirmed SARS-CoV-2 infection or an uninfected control (not recorded which).

This clonotype was counted at least ten times. The chain links TRBV20-1 to TRBJ2-7, with D possibly being TRBD1 (7 bases). Germline CDR1 is DFQATT and CDR2 is SNEGSKA (reference sequence). The CDR3 is made up of 15 amino acids. V was pared by 0 bases and J by 0 bases, with 12 bases between. CDR3: CSARDGGTVSYEQYF. The CDR3 DNA sequence: TGCAGTGCTAGAGATGGCGGGACAGTCTCCTACGAGCAGTACTTC.

This clonotype was observed a few times. V usage is TRBV6-6 and J usage is TRBJ1-1; D may be TRBD1 (6 bases). V was trimmed by 5 bases and J by 5 bases, leaving 12 bases between them. CDR3 size: 13 residues. Germline CDR1 and CDR2: MNHNY and SVGAGI (reference sequence). In DNA form, the CDR3 reads TGTGCCAGCAGTAGCAGGGGCGTGACTGAAGCTTTCTTT. As protein: CASSSRGVTEAFF.

In its sample, this clonotype was seen many times. The CDR3 end shows no conserved phenylalanine or tryptophan, and so a read error is likely. V is TRBV28 and J is TRBJ1-6, with 7 nucleotides matching TRBD1. CDR3 length: 14 residues. Germline assignment: CDR1 MDHEN and CDR2 SYDVKM. The trim removed 8 bases at V and 6 bases at J, leaving 7 bases unmatched. CDR3 amino acids: CASAGGQSNSPLHL. The CDR3 DNA is TGTGCCAGCGCAGGGGGACAGAGTAATTCACCCCTCCACCTT.

This clonotype has ten or more counts. V gene TRBV10-3 combines with J gene TRBJ2-7; D may be TRBD1 (5 bases). CDR3 length: 13 residues. Trimming took 3 bases from V and 5 from J, leaving 11 bases between them. Germline V lookup: CDR1 ENHRY, CDR2 SYGVKD. This CDR3 reads CAISEGRADEQYF. In DNA form, the CDR3 reads TGTGCCATCAGTGAAGGCAGGGCGGACGAGCAGTACTTC.

Many counts were recorded for this clonotype. This chain links TRBV6-5 with TRBJ2-1, with D possibly TRBD1 on 6 matching bases. With 4 bases removed from V and 3 bases from J, the gap between germline ends came to 16 bases. The germline gives CDR1 MNHEY, CDR2 SVGAGI. This CDR3 has 16 amino acids. Written as DNA, the CDR3 is TGTGCCAGCAGTTTCCAGACAGGCCCGGTCTACAATGAGCAGTTCTTC. It encodes CASSFQTGPVYNEQFF.

This rearrangement joins TRBV7-9 to TRBJ1-2; D not certain. The CDR3 is 14 amino acids. CDR1 SEHNR and CDR2 FQNEAQ come from the germline V gene (reference sequence). Trimming pared 0 bases from V and 5 bases from J, leaving 10 bases between. The CDR3 is CASSLAAADYGYTF. The CDR3 DNA sequence: TGTGCCAGCAGCTTAGCGGCGGCGGATTATGGCTACACCTTC.

The chain employs TRBV20-1 and TRBJ1-5; possibly TRBD1 for D (5 bases). The V gene lost 5 bases and the J gene lost 2 bases, with 22 bases spanning the gap. The CDR3 loop spans 17 amino acids. From germline, CDR1 is DFQATT and CDR2 SNEGSKA (reference sequence). The CDR3 sequence: CSAGGRSPGSGNQPQHF. The CDR3 region has the DNA TGCAGTGCTGGGGGACGATCCCCAGGGTCGGGCAATCAGCCCCAGCATTTT.

This clonotype showed up just a few times. The chain has TRBV28 and TRBJ2-7; 13 positions agree with TRBD2. The germline gives CDR1 MDHEN, CDR2 SYDVKM. CDR3 length equals 15 residues. Trimming took 5 bases from V and 7 from J; bases not matched to a gene: 8. The CDR3 loop is CASSRTSGGAREQYF. DNA of the CDR3: TGTGCCAGCAGTAGAACTAGCGGGGGGGCGCGGGAGCAGTACTTC.

This clonotype was seen more than once but under ten times. The rearrangement joins TRBV6-5 to TRBJ1-6; the D gene is possibly TRBD1 (5 bases). Germline V gives CDR1 MNHEY, CDR2 SVGAGI. The CDR3 runs to 16 residues. Trimming stripped 6 bases from V and 0 bases from J, with 12 bases between. The CDR3 DNA sequence: TGTGCCAGCAGGGGGACGGAAAGCTCCTATAATTCACCCCTCCACTTT. Amino acids: CASRGTESSYNSPLHF.

The rearrangement joins TRBV5-1 to TRBJ1-5, with 8 positions matching TRBD1. V lost 4 bases and J lost 2; bases outside the gene matches: 2. Germline V lookup: CDR1 SGHRS, CDR2 YFSETQ. The CDR3 is made up of 14 amino acids. CDR3 bases: TGCGCCAGCAGCACGGGACAGGGCAATCAGCCCCAGCATTTT. Its translation: CASSTGQGNQPQHF.

This clonotype was counted only a few times. It is unclear where the CDR3 begins or ends on the DNA, so no DNA is shown, and the CDR3 is as TCRdb lists it. The chain combines TRBV7-5 with TRBJ2-2; no check of the table's D call, TRBD1, against the DNA was made. TRBV7-5 is deemed a pseudogene. With termini counted, the CDR3 has 19 amino acids. CDR3 residues: CISVPEAPDREPNTGELFF.

This clonotype was recorded many times. This chain connects TRBV28 to TRBJ2-7, with 14 bases identical to TRBD2. CDR1 is MDHEN and CDR2 is SYDVKM in the germline V gene. The CDR3 is 16 residues long. With V trimmed by 7 bases and J by 6 bases, 11 bases remained unmatched. DNA of the CDR3: TGTGCCAGCACCTCCCCAGGGACTAGCGGGGGACGCGAGCAGTACTTC. Protein product: CASTSPGTSGGREQYF.

There are many counts of this clonotype. CDR3 bases: TGTGCCAGCTCCCGGGGGACCCGGCAGGGCGACTATGGCTACACCTTC. Its protein is CASSRGTRQGDYGYTF. The chain combines TRBV18 with TRBJ1-2; D is possibly TRBD1 (5 bases). Trimming took off 6 bases at V and 3 bases at J, with 20 bases between the two ends. Germline CDR1 and CDR2: KGHSH and LQKENI. This CDR3 is built from 16 residues.

V usage is TRBV19 and J usage is TRBJ2-3, with D unresolved. In germline, CDR1 is LNHDA, CDR2 SQIVND (reference sequence). The V end lost 3 bases, the J end lost 5 bases, and 18 bases lay between the germline ends. This CDR3 region has 16 residues. The CDR3 coding sequence is TGTGCCAGTAGTATGGGCCAGCCCTCAAGTGGAGATACGCAGTATTTT. It encodes CASSMGQPSSGDTQYF.

This clonotype was seen more than once but under ten times. This chain uses TRBV9 with TRBJ1-1, with TRBD1 matching over 7 bases. The V gene end was trimmed by 3 bases and the J gene end by 1 base; junction bases not matched to a gene: 6. CDR3 length equals 15 residues. CDR1 and CDR2 from the germline V gene are SGDLS and YYNGEE. The CDR3 region is CASSEGQRGNTEAFF. The CDR3 DNA reads TGTGCCAGCAGCGAGGGACAGAGGGGGAACACTGAAGCTTTCTTT.

This clonotype has more than one count but fewer than ten. The genes are TRBV6-2 or TRBV6-3 and TRBJ2-5; no reliable D call. The germline gives CDR1 MNHEY, CDR2 SVGEGT. V dropped 0 bases and J dropped 10 bases, with 12 bases sitting between them. The length of the CDR3 is 13 residues. The CDR3 bases are TGTGCCAGCAGTTACTCGAGGCTTTTGGACCAGTACTTC. Encoded protein: CASSYSRLLDQYF.

The chain links TRBV29-1 to TRBJ1-1; 9 bases align to TRBD1. With V trimmed by 6 bases and J by 4 bases, 9 bases remained unmatched. This CDR3 has 14 residues. Germline V gives CDR1 SQVTM, CDR2 ANQGSEA. The CDR3 nucleotides read TGCAGCGTGCCTCGGACAGGGGCGAGCACTGAAGCTTTCTTT. The encoded protein is CSVPRTGASTEAFF.

The rearrangement uses TRBV19 and TRBJ2-2; 8 nucleotides align to TRBD2. CDR3 length: 17 amino acids. Per germline, CDR1 LNHDA and CDR2 SQIVND (reference sequence). V dropped 4 bases and J dropped 3; count of bases not matched to a gene: 10. The chain's CDR3 is CASSTSPGGGDTGELFF. Written as DNA, the CDR3 is TGTGCCAGTAGTACATCCCCGGGAGGGGGGGACACCGGGGAGCTGTTTTTT.

This clonotype came up many times. The chain carries TRBV7-2 and TRBJ2-5, with D tentatively TRBD1 (6 bases). The CDR3 has 13 amino acids. Trimming left V 3 bases short and J 5 bases short, with 10 bases between. Germline V CDR1 and CDR2: SGHTA, FQGNSA. The CDR3: CASSFNRDETQYF. CDR3 coding DNA: TGTGCCAGCAGCTTTAACAGGGATGAGACCCAGTACTTC.

This clonotype was observed at least ten times. The chain is built from TRBV12-3 or TRBV12-4 and TRBJ2-7; D unclear. The CDR3 extends over 12 amino acids. V shed 6 bases and J shed 4 bases, with 10 bases lying between them. The CDR3 loop reads CASSLTKYEQYF. DNA for the CDR3: TGTGCCAGCAGCCTTACAAAGTACGAGCAGTACTTC.

This clonotype was seen more than once but under ten times. J is TRBJ1-2 and V is TRBV2; D is unresolved. CDR3 size: 12 residues. Looked up from germline, CDR1 is SNHLY and CDR2 is FYNNEI. V was pared by 5 bases and J by 6 bases, with 10 bases between. CDR3 DNA sequence: TGTGCCAGCAGTACCGGGCGCGATGGCTACACCTTC. It is translated as CASSTGRDGYTF.

The chain recombines TRBV5-1 with TRBJ1-2; D is uncertain. Germline assignment: CDR1 SGHRS and CDR2 YFSETQ. The ends were cut back, 0 bases at V and 4 bases at J, with 10 bases in the middle. The CDR3 runs to 14 residues. CDR3 residues: CASSLDDTVYGYTF. DNA of the CDR3: TGCGCCAGCAGCTTGGATGACACCGTCTATGGCTACACCTTC.

This rearrangement joins TRBV5-1 to TRBJ2-2, with D uncertain. The germline V and J ends were trimmed by 4 bases and 4 bases, with 8 bases remaining between them. The CDR3 is 13 residues long. Germline lookup yields CDR1 SGHRS and CDR2 YFSETQ. The DNA of the CDR3 is TGCGCCAGCAGCGCCGGGTTCACCGGGGAGCTGTTTTTT. It encodes CASSAGFTGELFF. The entire variable domain, with the rest obtained from reference TRBV5-1 and TRBJ2-2, is as follows: KAGVTQTPRYLIKTRGQQVTLSCSPISGHRSVSWYQQTPGQGLQFLFEYFSETQRNKGNFPGRFSGRQFSNSRSEMNVSTLELGDSALYLCASSAGFTGELFFGEGSRLTVL.

This chain connects TRBV10-2 to TRBJ2-1; D possibly corresponds to TRBD1 (5 bases). The CDR3 has 16 amino acids. Trimming left V 9 bases short and J 3 bases short, with 21 bases between. Germline V lookup: CDR1 WSHSY, CDR2 SAAADI. The CDR3 DNA is TGCGCCAGTCAAGAGATGCCCCGGACAAGCTACAATGAGCAGTTCTTC. It codes for CASQEMPRTSYNEQFF.

The CDR3 sequence is CSLPVAGAQRETQYF. CDR3 DNA sequence: TGCAGTCTACCTGTAGCGGGAGCGCAACGGGAGACCCAGTACTTC. This chain uses TRBV20-1 with TRBJ2-5; 9 bases are shared with TRBD2. The CDR3 runs 15 residues. Losses at the gene ends were 8 bases for V and 5 bases for J; bases not matched to a gene: 15. Per germline, CDR1 DFQATT and CDR2 SNEGSKA (reference sequence).